A selection of T cell receptor beta chains follows, all from one sample in a study of shared clonotypes between healthy human individuals. Generated by immunoSEQ multiplex PCR, the TCRdb table keeps only in-frame clones and is missing some. The sample holds 2,500,000 or so clones, about nine tenths seen once. Input material: naive CD4+ T cells from PBMCs. The origin of the receptors is a man between 18 and 35 years old in good health. Some clones in this sample may be carry-over from other donors' samples. Both conserved end residues are part of each CDR3. Fields, in order: CDR3 DNA, CDR3 protein, J gene, V gene, clone size, D gene. A D gene is named only where the DNA matches it firmly. A row's size may be missing; if present it is once, few, many or a size class.

DNA: TGTGCCAGCAGCCAATACGGAGGCAGCCTGAACACTGAAGCTTTCTTT; CDR3: CASSQYGGSLNTEAFF; J: TRBJ1-1; V: TRBV14; size: few; D: .
DNA: TGCGCCAGCAGCCATGGACAGGGGCCGATAGGAGCTTTCTTT; CDR3: CASSHGQGPIGAFF; J: TRBJ1-1; V: TRBV5-1; size: few; D: TRBD1
DNA: TGTGCCAGCAGCCCTCGGACCAACTCCTACGAGCAGTACTTC; CDR3: CASSPRTNSYEQYF; J: TRBJ2-7; V: TRBV9; size: .; D: .
DNA: TGTGCCAGCAGTTCTCCACAGGGAATATATGGCTACACCTTC; CDR3: CASSSPQGIYGYTF; J: TRBJ1-2; V: TRBV28; size: once; D: .
DNA: TGCGCCAGCTCCCCTGCTCAAGGCTACAATGAGCAGTTCTTC; CDR3: CASSPAQGYNEQFF; J: TRBJ2-1; V: TRBV5-1; size: .; D: .
DNA: TGTGCCAGCAGTTTATTAGGTACTGAAGCTTTCTTT; CDR3: CASSLLGTEAFF; J: TRBJ1-1; V: TRBV28; size: .; D: .
DNA: TGTGCCAGCAGCTTGGACCCGGCGCGTGGCTACACCTTC; CDR3: CASSLDPARGYTF; J: TRBJ1-2; V: TRBV5-5; size: .; D: .
DNA: TGTGCCAGCAGTTACTCGATTGAAGGCGACGAGCAGTACTTC; CDR3: CASSYSIEGDEQYF; J: TRBJ2-7; V: TRBV6-6; size: .; D: .
DNA: TGTGCCAGTAATGGAGCCAGGGGGGATTATGGCTACACCTTC; CDR3: CASNGARGDYGYTF; J: TRBJ1-2; V: TRBV19; size: .; D: TRBD1
DNA: TGTGCCAGCAGTGCCCTAGCGGGAGGTGGGCAAGAGACCCAGTACTTC; CDR3: CASSALAGGGQETQYF; J: TRBJ2-5; V: TRBV2; size: .; D: TRBD2
DNA: TGTGCCAGCAGTCCCCGACAGGGAATGGGTACAGATACGCAGTATTTT; CDR3: CASSPRQGMGTDTQYF; J: TRBJ2-3; V: TRBV6-6; size: .; D: TRBD1
DNA: TGTGCCAGCAGGTTGGGGGGCGGCACAGATACGCAGTATTTT; CDR3: CASRLGGGTDTQYF; J: TRBJ2-3; V: TRBV11-2; size: .; D: .
DNA: TGTGCCAGCAGGGGTACAGCGGGAGCTCACACAGATACGCAGTATTTT; CDR3: CASRGTAGAHTDTQYF; J: TRBJ2-3; V: TRBV28; size: .; D: TRBD2
DNA: TGTGCCAGCACCTCGAGGACTAGGCCAGATACGCAGTATTTT; CDR3: CASTSRTRPDTQYF; J: TRBJ2-3; V: TRBV7-9; size: .; D: TRBD2
DNA: TGTGCCTACACAACAGCGTACGAGCAGTACTTC; CDR3: CAYTTAYEQYF; J: TRBJ2-7; V: TRBV30; size: .; D: .
DNA: TGTGCCATCAGTCGCAGTGTGAACACTGAAGCTTTCTTT; CDR3: CAISRSVNTEAFF; J: TRBJ1-1; V: TRBV10-3; size: .; D: .
DNA: TGTGCCAGCCATGACAGGGGTCTAGGCTACACCTTC; CDR3: CASHDRGLGYTF; J: TRBJ1-2; V: TRBV27; size: .; D: TRBD1
DNA: TGCGCCAGCAGCCAAATCATTAAAGAGACCCAGTACTTC; CDR3: CASSQIIKETQYF; J: TRBJ2-5; V: TRBV4-1; size: .; D: .
DNA: TGTGCCAGCAGCTTAGGGGGTAATTCCGAAAAACTGTTTTTT; CDR3: CASSLGGNSEKLFF; J: TRBJ1-4; V: TRBV7-8; size: .; D: .
DNA: TGTGCCAGCAGCAAAGCAGTGGGGCAGGGGCCGTATGGCTACACCTTC; CDR3: CASSKAVGQGPYGYTF; J: TRBJ1-2; V: TRBV21-1; size: .; D: .
DNA: TGTGCCAGCAGCCTTACCCCCAGCACCGGGGAGCTGTTTTTT; CDR3: CASSLTPSTGELFF; J: TRBJ2-2; V: TRBV11-1; size: .; D: .
DNA: TGCGCCAGCAGTACTGGGAACTACAATGAGCAGTTCTTC; CDR3: CASSTGNYNEQFF; J: TRBJ2-1; V: TRBV5-1; size: .; D: .
DNA: TGTGCCAGCACCGCATGGACAGGGGGCAGGGTCGAGCAGTACTTC; CDR3: CASTAWTGGRVEQYF; J: TRBJ2-7; V: TRBV6-5; size: .; D: TRBD1
DNA: TGTGCCAGCAGCTTAGGGGCCAAAATAGATACGCAGTATTTT; CDR3: CASSLGAKIDTQYF; J: TRBJ2-3; V: TRBV7-9; size: .; D: .
DNA: TGTGCCAGCAGTTTACAGGGACAGTCACCTCACTATGGCTACACCTTC; CDR3: CASSLQGQSPHYGYTF; J: TRBJ1-2; V: TRBV28; size: .; D: TRBD1
DNA: TGTGCCAGCTCACCGGACAGGGGAGTGACTGAAGCTTTCTTT; CDR3: CASSPDRGVTEAFF; J: TRBJ1-1; V: TRBV2; size: .; D: TRBD1
DNA: TGTGCCAGCAGCTTATCGGAGGTTCCCTCCGAGCAGTACTTC; CDR3: CASSLSEVPSEQYF; J: TRBJ2-7; V: TRBV7-8; size: .; D: .
DNA: TGTGCCAGCAGCCCCCGCGAGGAAAGTAACTATGGCTACACCTTC; CDR3: CASSPREESNYGYTF; J: TRBJ1-2; V: TRBV27; size: .; D: .
DNA: TGTGCCAGCAGCCCCGGTCAGGCCTTTAATGAAAAACTGTTTTTT; CDR3: CASSPGQAFNEKLFF; J: TRBJ1-4; V: TRBV9; size: .; D: .
DNA: TGTGCCAACGCGGGGCAGGGAAACTATGGCTACACCTTC; CDR3: CANAGQGNYGYTF; J: TRBJ1-2; V: TRBV10-3; size: few; D: .
DNA: TGTGCCAGTAGTGCTGTGACACGGGACATTCAGTACTTC; CDR3: CASSAVTRDIQYF; J: TRBJ2-4; V: TRBV19; size: .; D: .
DNA: TGCGCCAGCAGCTTGGGGACAGGGGAGACGCTGTTTTTT; CDR3: CASSLGTGETLFF; J: TRBJ1-4; V: TRBV5-1; size: once; D: TRBD1
DNA: TGTGCCAGCAGCAAGGGACAAAACTATGGCTACACCTTC; CDR3: CASSKGQNYGYTF; J: TRBJ1-2; V: TRBV6-6; size: .; D: .
DNA: TGTGCCAGCTCACCGGCTGGGGGACTCCGCTACGAGCAGTACTTC; CDR3: CASSPAGGLRYEQYF; J: TRBJ2-7; V: TRBV18; size: .; D: .
DNA: TGTGCCAGCAGCAAACAGCTTAACACTGAAGCTTTCTTT; CDR3: CASSKQLNTEAFF; J: TRBJ1-1; V: TRBV27; size: .; D: .
DNA: TGTGCCAGTAGTACCAGAGGTCACCCCCGAGGGACAGGGGGCACAGATACGCAGTATTTT; CDR3: CASSTRGHPRGTGGTDTQYF; J: TRBJ2-3; V: TRBV19; size: .; D: TRBD1
DNA: TGTGCCAGCAGGCAGGGCGGCCACGAGCAGTACTTC; CDR3: CASRQGGHEQYF; J: TRBJ2-7; V: TRBV2; size: .; D: .
DNA: TGTGCCAGCAGTTCGCCTGGTGTCACTGAAGCTTTCTTT; CDR3: CASSSPGVTEAFF; J: TRBJ1-1; V: TRBV6-5; size: .; D: .
DNA: TGTGCCAGCAGTTTAGACAGTACTTTAGGGCAGTACTTC; CDR3: CASSLDSTLGQYF; J: TRBJ2-7; V: TRBV28; size: .; D: .
DNA: TGCGCCAGCAGCCAAAGTGGCAGGGGGAACACTGAAGCTTTCTTT; CDR3: CASSQSGRGNTEAFF; J: TRBJ1-1; V: TRBV4-3; size: .; D: .
DNA: TGTGCCAGCAGCCCCAGGTCTGGACCCAAAAGGGCAGATACGCAGTATTTT; CDR3: CASSPRSGPKRADTQYF; J: TRBJ2-3; V: TRBV7-8; size: .; D: .
DNA: TGTGCCAGCAGTTCGGAAGGGACAGGGGCGGAAGAGCAGTACTTC; CDR3: CASSSEGTGAEEQYF; J: TRBJ2-7; V: TRBV28; size: .; D: TRBD1